This T cell receptor beta chain originates from a study of beta chain features in type 1 diabetes. Points from the study as a whole: Relative to healthy donors, patients appeared to have naive, central memory and Treg TCRB repertoires that were more similar. Small HLA sub-analyses could not settle whether HLA shapes TCRB rearrangement. Insertions were fewer and deletions more numerous at VDJ junctions in type 1 diabetes patients.

This clone was seen more than once but under ten times. What it binds is not known. The germline V gene has CDR1 LGHNA and CDR2 YSLEER. This CDR3 region has 17 residues. With 2 bases removed from V and 3 bases from J, the gap between germline ends came to 19 bases. Expressed TCRB transcripts were sequenced after all isolated RNA was converted to cDNA. Measured with immunoSEQ multiplex PCR; TCRdb has only the in-frame clones, and not every one. The sample carries 430,000 or so clones, about an eighth recorded once. The chain has TRBV4-3 and TRBJ1-1; possibly TRBD1 for D (6 bases). The receptor comes from a woman under 30 in good health. The specimen sequenced was naive CD4+ T cells from blood. CDR3 region: CASSQFEGPRGYTEAFF. In nucleotides, the CDR3 is TGCGCCAGCAGCCAATTTGAGGGGCCGAGGGGGTACACTGAAGCTTTCTTT.